These 10 T cell receptor beta chains came from one sample sequenced in a study of PD-1 blockade in classical Hodgkin lymphoma. TCRdb's table, derived via immunoSEQ multiplex PCR, lists solely in-frame clones and lacks some. The data contain around 30,000 clones, roughly 82% of them singletons. Relapse was seen in all patients after autologous stem cell transplantation, and brentuximab vedotin exposure was variable. Sequenced here: peripheral blood mononuclear cells (PBMCs), sampled at baseline. The source of these receptors is a human donor with classical Hodgkin lymphoma.

This rearrangement joins TRBV6-5 to TRBJ1-1; D unresolved. The V end lost 0 bases, the J end lost 3 bases, and 8 bases lay between the germline ends. Germline V gene sequence: CDR1 MNHEY, CDR2 SVGAGI. The CDR3 length is 14 residues. The CDR3 bases are TGTGCCAGCAGTTACTCGAGAGGATACACTGAAGCTTTCTTT. Protein product: CASSYSRGYTEAFF.

The chain links TRBV2 to TRBJ2-7; possibly TRBD2 for D (5 bases). The CDR3 runs to 15 residues. V lost 0 bases to trimming and J lost 3 bases, with 12 bases between them. Germline V gene sequence: CDR1 SNHLY, CDR2 FYNNEI. In DNA form, the CDR3 reads TGTGCCAGCAGTGAAGCGTCAGGACTGATCTACGAGCAGTACTTC. As protein: CASSEASGLIYEQYF.

V is TRBV19 and J is TRBJ2-2; 10 bases line up with TRBD2. CDR3 size: 15 residues. V lost 9 bases, J lost 0 bases, and 4 bases stayed unmatched. Germline values: CDR1 LNHDA, CDR2 SQIVND (reference sequence). CDR3 region: CASLAGVTNTGELFF. Here the CDR3 DNA reads TGTGCCAGCCTAGCGGGGGTAACGAACACCGGGGAGCTGTTTTTT.

This clone was recorded a few times. V gene TRBV19 combines with J gene TRBJ1-1; TRBD1 matches 11 bases. Germline assignment: CDR1 LNHDA and CDR2 SQIVND (reference sequence). After removal of 10 bases from V and 5 bases from J, the junction contained 9 bases not matched to a gene. This CDR3 is 14 amino acids long. The CDR3 DNA reads as TGTGCCACCCGGACAGGGGGCGCAGTGACTGAAGCTTTCTTT. Translated: CATRTGGAVTEAFF.

J is TRBJ1-4 and V is TRBV28, with D perhaps matching TRBD1 (6 bases). The CDR3 spans 17 residues. Germline CDR1 MDHEN, CDR2 SYDVKM. The V end lost 5 bases, the J end lost 3 bases, and 19 bases lay between the germline ends. The CDR3 nucleotides are TGTGCCAGCAGTCCAGGCTTGCACAGGGATTCTAATGAAAAACTGTTTTTT. Its protein is CASSPGLHRDSNEKLFF. Complete variable domain (other parts from reference TRBV28 and TRBJ1-4): DVKVTQSSRYLVKRTGEKVFLECVQDMDHENMFWYRQDPGLGLRLIYFSYDVKMKEKGDIPEGYSVSREKKERFSLILESASTNQTSMYLCASSPGLHRDSNEKLFFGSGTQLSVL.

The chain has TRBV30 and TRBJ1-5; D possibly corresponds to TRBD1 (5 bases). CDR3 length equals 14 residues. Germline CDR1 and CDR2: GTSNPN and SVGIG (reference sequence). V shed 0 bases and J shed 10 bases, with 16 bases lying between them. The CDR3 sequence: CAWSVQSWGGPQHF. The CDR3 nucleotides are TGTGCCTGGAGTGTACAATCGTGGGGCGGACCCCAGCATTTT.

The chain employs TRBV5-1 and TRBJ1-1, with 10 bases lining up with TRBD1. The V gene end was trimmed by 0 bases and the J gene end by 1 base; junction bases not matched to a gene: 6. The CDR3 consists of 17 residues. The germline V gene encodes CDR1 SGHRS and CDR2 YFSETQ. The CDR3 sequence is CASSLAGTGAPNTEAFF. The CDR3, as DNA: TGCGCCAGCAGCTTGGCTGGGACAGGGGCGCCGAACACTGAAGCTTTCTTT.

The rearrangement joins TRBV11-3 to TRBJ2-5; 8 bases are a match to TRBD2. Germline V lookup: CDR1 SGHNT, CDR2 YENEEA. CDR3 length equals 14 residues. V dropped 1 base and J dropped 5; count of bases not matched to a gene: 3. The CDR3 region is CASSLAGGDETQYF. The CDR3 DNA is TGTGCCAGCAGCTTAGCGGGAGGGGACGAGACCCAGTACTTC.

This rearrangement joins TRBV10-3 to TRBJ2-3, with 10 bases identical to TRBD2. The germline V gene encodes CDR1 ENHRY and CDR2 SYGVKD. V lost 10 bases to trimming and J lost 4 bases; unmatched junction nucleotides: 2. The CDR3 has 12 amino acids. The CDR3, as DNA: TGTGCCACAAGCGGGGGGGCAGATACGCAGTATTTT. The encoded protein is CATSGGADTQYF.

This clone has only a few counts. The chain recombines TRBV2 with TRBJ2-2; D is undetermined. This CDR3 region has 11 residues. V was clipped by 7 bases and J by 6 bases, with 6 bases between them. The germline gives CDR1 SNHLY, CDR2 FYNNEI. CDR3 bases: TGTGCCAGCAAAGATCCCGGGGAGCTGTTTTTT. Its protein product is CASKDPGELFF.